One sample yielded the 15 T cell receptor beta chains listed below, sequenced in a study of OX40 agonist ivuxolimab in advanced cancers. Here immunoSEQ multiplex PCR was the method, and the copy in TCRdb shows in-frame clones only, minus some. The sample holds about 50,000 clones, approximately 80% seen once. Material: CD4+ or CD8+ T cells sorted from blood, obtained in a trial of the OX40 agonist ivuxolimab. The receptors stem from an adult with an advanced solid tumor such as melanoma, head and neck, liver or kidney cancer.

The CDR3 loop reads CASSLVVVRSGYTF. The CDR3 DNA reads TGTGCCAGCAGCTTGGTAGTCGTCAGATCCGGCTACACCTTC. This sequence joins TRBV5-8 and TRBJ1-2; D gene unclear. Trimming took 0 bases from V and 8 from J, leaving 14 bases between them. CDR3 length: 14 amino acids. CDR1 and CDR2 from the germline V gene are SGHTS and YDEGEE.

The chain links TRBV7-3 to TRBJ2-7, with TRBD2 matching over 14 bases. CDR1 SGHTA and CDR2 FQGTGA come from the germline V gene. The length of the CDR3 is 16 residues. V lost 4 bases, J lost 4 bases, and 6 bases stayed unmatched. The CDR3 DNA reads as TGTGCCAGCAGCTCGGGACTAGCGGGAGCCGGATACGAGCAGTACTTC. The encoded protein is CASSSGLAGAGYEQYF.

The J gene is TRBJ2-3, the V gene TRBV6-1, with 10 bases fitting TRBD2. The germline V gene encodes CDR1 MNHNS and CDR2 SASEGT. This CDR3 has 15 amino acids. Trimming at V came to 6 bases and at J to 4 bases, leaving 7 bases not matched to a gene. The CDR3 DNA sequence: TGTGCCAGCAGGTCCCCAGCGGGAGGGGCAGATACGCAGTATTTT. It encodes CASRSPAGGADTQYF.

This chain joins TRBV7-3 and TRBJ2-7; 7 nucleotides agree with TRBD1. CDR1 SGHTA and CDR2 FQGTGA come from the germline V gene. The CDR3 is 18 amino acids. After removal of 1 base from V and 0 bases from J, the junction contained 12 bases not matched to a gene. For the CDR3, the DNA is TGTGCCAGCAGCTTAAGTTTTTCTCACAGGGGAAACTCCTACGAGCAGTACTTC. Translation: CASSLSFSHRGNSYEQYF.

CDR3 nucleotides: TGTGCCAGCAGCCATGCGGGAGTGTACACCGGGGAGCTGTTTTTT. It specifies CASSHAGVYTGELFF. The rearrangement uses TRBV9 and TRBJ2-2; 7 positions match TRBD2. CDR3 length: 15 residues. V lost 4 bases to trimming and J lost 3 bases; unmatched junction nucleotides: 6. Germline CDR1 and CDR2: SGDLS and YYNGEE. Based on the CDR3 plus reference TRBV9 and TRBJ2-2, the full variable domain is DSGVTQTPKHLITATGQRVTLRCSPRSGDLSVYWYQQSLDQGLQFLIQYYNGEERAKGNILERFSAQQFPDLHSELNLSSLELGDSALYFCASSHAGVYTGELFFGEGSRLTVL.

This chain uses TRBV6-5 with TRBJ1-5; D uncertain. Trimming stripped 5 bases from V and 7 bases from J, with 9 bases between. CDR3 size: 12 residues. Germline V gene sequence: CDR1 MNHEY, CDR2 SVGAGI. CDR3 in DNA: TGTGCCAGCAGTGTGCGAAGGCAGCCCCAGCATTTT. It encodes CASSVRRQPQHF.

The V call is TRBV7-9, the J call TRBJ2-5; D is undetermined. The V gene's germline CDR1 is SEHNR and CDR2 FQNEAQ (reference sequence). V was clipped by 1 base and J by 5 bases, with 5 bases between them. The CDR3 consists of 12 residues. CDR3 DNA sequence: TGTGCCAGCAGCTTAGGGCGGGAGACCCAGTACTTC. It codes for CASSLGRETQYF.

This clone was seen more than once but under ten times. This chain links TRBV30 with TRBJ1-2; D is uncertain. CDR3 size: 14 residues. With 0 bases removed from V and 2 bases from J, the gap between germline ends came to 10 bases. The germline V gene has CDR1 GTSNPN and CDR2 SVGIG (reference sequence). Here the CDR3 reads CAWSVRLRNYGYTF. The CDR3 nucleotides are TGTGCCTGGAGTGTACGTCTCAGAAACTATGGCTACACCTTC.

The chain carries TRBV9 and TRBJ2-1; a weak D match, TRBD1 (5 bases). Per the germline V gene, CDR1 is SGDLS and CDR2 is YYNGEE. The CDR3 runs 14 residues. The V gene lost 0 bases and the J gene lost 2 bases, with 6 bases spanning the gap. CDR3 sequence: CASSVEGTYNEQFF. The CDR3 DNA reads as TGTGCCAGCAGCGTAGAGGGGACCTACAATGAGCAGTTCTTC.

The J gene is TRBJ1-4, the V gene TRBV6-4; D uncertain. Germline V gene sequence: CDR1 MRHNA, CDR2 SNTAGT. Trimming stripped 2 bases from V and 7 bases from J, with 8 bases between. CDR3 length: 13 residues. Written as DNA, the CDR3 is TGTGCCAGCAGTGACAGGGATGGTGAAAAACTGTTTTTT. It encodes CASSDRDGEKLFF.

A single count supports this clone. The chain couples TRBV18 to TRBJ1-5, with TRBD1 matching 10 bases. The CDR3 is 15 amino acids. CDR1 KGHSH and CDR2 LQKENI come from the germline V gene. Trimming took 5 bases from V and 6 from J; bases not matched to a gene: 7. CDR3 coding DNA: TGTGCCAGCTCATCGGGGACAGGGGAGTTTCAGCCCCAGCATTTT. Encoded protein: CASSSGTGEFQPQHF.

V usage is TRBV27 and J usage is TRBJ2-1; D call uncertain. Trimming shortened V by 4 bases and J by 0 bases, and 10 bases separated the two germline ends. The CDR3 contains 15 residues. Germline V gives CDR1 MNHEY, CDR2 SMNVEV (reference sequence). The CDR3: CASSYLPASYNEQFF. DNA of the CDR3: TGTGCCAGCAGTTACTTACCCGCCTCCTACAATGAGCAGTTCTTC.

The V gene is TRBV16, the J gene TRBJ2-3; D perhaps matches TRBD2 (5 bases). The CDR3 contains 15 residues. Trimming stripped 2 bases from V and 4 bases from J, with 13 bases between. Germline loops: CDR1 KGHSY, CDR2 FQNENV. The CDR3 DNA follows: TGTGCCAGCAGCCAAAGTCAACTAGTCGCAGATACGCAGTATTTT. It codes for CASSQSQLVADTQYF.

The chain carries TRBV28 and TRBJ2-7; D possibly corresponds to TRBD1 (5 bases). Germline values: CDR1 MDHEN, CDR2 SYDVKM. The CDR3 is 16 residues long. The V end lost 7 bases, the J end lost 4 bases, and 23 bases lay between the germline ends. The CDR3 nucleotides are TGTGCCAGCACTTCCACAGGCAGACCTCAGGGATACGAGCAGTACTTC. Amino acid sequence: CASTSTGRPQGYEQYF.

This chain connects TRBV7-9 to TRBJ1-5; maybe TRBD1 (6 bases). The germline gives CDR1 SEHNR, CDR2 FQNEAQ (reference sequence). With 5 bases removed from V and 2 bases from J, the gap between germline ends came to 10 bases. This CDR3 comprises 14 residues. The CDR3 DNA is TGTGCCAGCAGCGTGACAGGAGGCAATCAGCCCCAGCATTTT. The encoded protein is CASSVTGGNQPQHF.